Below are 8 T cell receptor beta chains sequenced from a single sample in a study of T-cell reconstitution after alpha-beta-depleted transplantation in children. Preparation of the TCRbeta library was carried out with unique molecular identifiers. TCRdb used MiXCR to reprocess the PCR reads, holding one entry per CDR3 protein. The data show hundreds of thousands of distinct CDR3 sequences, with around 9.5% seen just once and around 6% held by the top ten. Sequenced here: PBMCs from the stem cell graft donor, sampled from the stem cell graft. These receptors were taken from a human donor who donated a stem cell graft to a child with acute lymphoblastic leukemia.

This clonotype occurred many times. The CDR3 reads CASSQELQAGELFF. The CDR3 coding sequence is TGTGCCAGCAGCCAAGAGCTCCAGGCCGGGGAGCTGTTTTTT. The rearrangement links TRBV4-2 to TRBJ2-2; D remains ambiguous. This CDR3 comprises 14 residues. V lost 0 bases, J lost 6 bases, and 8 bases lay in between. Germline loops: CDR1 LGHNA, CDR2 YNFKEQ.

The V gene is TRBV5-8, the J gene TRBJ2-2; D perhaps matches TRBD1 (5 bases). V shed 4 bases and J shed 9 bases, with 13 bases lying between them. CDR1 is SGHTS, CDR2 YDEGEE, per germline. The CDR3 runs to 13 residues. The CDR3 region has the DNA TGTGCCAGCAGCCCCAGGGTCCCCTGGGAGCTGTTTTTT. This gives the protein CASSPRVPWELFF.

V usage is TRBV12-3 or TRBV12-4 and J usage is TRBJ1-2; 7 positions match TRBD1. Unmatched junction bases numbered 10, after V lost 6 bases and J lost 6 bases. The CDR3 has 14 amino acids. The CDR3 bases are TGTGCCAGCAGCCCGGGACAGAGACGGAATGGCTACACCTTC. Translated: CASSPGQRRNGYTF.

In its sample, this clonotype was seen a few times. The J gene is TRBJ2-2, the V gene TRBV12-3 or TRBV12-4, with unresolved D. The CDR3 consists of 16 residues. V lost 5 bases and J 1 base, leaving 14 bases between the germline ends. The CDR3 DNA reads TGTGCCAGCAGTCCCGTCCGGCGGTTGAACACCGGGGAGCTGTTTTTT. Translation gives CASSPVRRLNTGELFF.

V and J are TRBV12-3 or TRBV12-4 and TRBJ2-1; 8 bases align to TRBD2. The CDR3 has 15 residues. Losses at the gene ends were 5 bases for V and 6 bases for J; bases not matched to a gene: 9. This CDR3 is CASSPSRGGVNEQFF. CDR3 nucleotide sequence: TGTGCCAGCAGTCCAAGTCGGGGGGGGGTCAATGAGCAGTTCTTC.

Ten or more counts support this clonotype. CDR3 in DNA: TGCGCCAGCAGCTTGGCCGGGACAGAAACTGAAGCTTTCTTT. Protein: CASSLAGTETEAFF. The J gene is TRBJ1-1, the V gene TRBV5-1; TRBD1 matches 7 bases. CDR1 and CDR2 from the germline V gene are SGHRS and YFSETQ. This CDR3 has 14 residues. V shed 0 bases, J shed 5 bases, and the junction held 4 bases outside the gene matches.

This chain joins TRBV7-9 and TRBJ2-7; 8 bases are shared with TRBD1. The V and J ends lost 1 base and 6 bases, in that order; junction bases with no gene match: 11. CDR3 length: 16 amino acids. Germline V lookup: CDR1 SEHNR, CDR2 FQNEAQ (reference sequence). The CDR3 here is CASSLGMGTGFSEQYF. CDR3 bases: TGTGCCAGCAGCTTAGGCATGGGGACAGGCTTTAGCGAGCAGTACTTC.

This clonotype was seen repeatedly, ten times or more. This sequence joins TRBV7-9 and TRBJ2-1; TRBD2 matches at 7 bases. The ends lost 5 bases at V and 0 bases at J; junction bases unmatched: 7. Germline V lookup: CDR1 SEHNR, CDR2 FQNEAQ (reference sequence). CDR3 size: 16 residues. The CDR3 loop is CASSRSGGGSYNEQFF. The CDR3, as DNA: TGTGCCAGCAGCCGGTCGGGCGGGGGCTCCTACAATGAGCAGTTCTTC.